This T cell receptor (beta chain) is from a study of immune heterogeneity within non-small cell lung tumors. Bulk tumor genomic DNA constituted the template, at 450 to 700 ng per sample. Several biopsies were spaced far apart within each primary tumor and obtained as surgery took place. Those enrolled were patients newly diagnosed with untreated non-small cell lung cancer and undergoing curative surgery. Individuals who provided samples were patients with newly diagnosed non-small cell lung cancer who were having surgery with curative intent. In a multiplex PCR, 32 V and 13 J primers amplified TCR beta CDR3. From the multiplex PCR reads, TCRdb called clonotypes with MiXCR, one entry per CDR3 protein. The profile shows roughly 14,000 distinct CDR3 sequences, over 25% of them singletons. By proportion, this clonotype is medium-sized. V dropped 7 bases and J dropped 4 bases, with 19 bases sitting between them. This CDR3 region has 15 residues.

V is TRBV12-3 or TRBV12-4 and J is TRBJ1-2, with TRBD1 as a possible D gene (6 bases). This TCR was sampled from a man aged 35 to 55 with non-small cell lung cancer. Sequenced: lung tumor tissue. As DNA, the CDR3 is TGTGCCAGCACTACTACGGGGGGCTGGAGCTATGGCTACACCTTC. This translates into CASTTTGGWSYGYTF.